Presented here are 17 T cell receptor beta chains from one specimen sequenced in a study of spatial heterogeneity in lung cancer. Each CDR3 protein is one row after TCRdb ran MiXCR on the 5' RACE reads. The table records some 30,000 distinct CDR3 sequences, 8% to 13% of them present only once. Time point meaning: blood at routine non-recurrence follow-up after resection. Here the sequenced sample was PBMCs, taken at follow-up. The origin of the receptors is a female donor with early-stage non-small cell lung cancer.

This clonotype was detected a few times. The V call is TRBV5-4, the J call TRBJ2-1, with D uncertain. CDR3 size: 15 residues. The germline V and J ends were trimmed by 0 bases and 0 bases, with 7 bases remaining between them. Germline CDR1 and CDR2: SGHNT and YYREEE (reference sequence). CDR3 sequence: CASSLDPSSYNEQFF. The CDR3 DNA reads as TGTGCCAGCAGCTTGGATCCGAGCTCCTACAATGAGCAGTTCTTC.

A remark on this clonotype: Compared with germline, one end of the junction differs, possibly owing to a read error. The genes are TRBV24-1 and TRBJ1-2; D is ambiguous. The CDR3 contains 12 residues. Per germline, CDR1 KGHDR and CDR2 SFDVKD. CDR3 coding DNA: TGTGCCACCAGTGATTCGAACTATGGCCACACCTTC. Translated, it gives CATSDSNYGHTF.

This clonotype was detected ten times or more. The V call is TRBV15, the J call TRBJ2-3; D unresolved. V was cut by 3 bases and J by 5 bases, with 9 bases left in between. The germline CDR1 and CDR2 sequences are LNHNV and YYDKDF (reference sequence). The CDR3 totals 13 residues. For the CDR3, the DNA is TGTGCCACCAGCAGTCGAATCGGAGATACGCAGTATTTT. This codes for CATSSRIGDTQYF.

For the CDR3, the DNA is TGTGCCAGCAGTTTATGGGACCTGGACGCTTTCTTT. It yields the protein CASSLWDLDAFF. V usage is TRBV27 and J usage is TRBJ1-1; tentatively, D is TRBD1 (5 bases). V shed 1 base and J shed 11 bases, with 11 bases lying between them. Germline lookup yields CDR1 MNHEY and CDR2 SMNVEV (reference sequence). The CDR3 is made up of 12 amino acids.

This clonotype was picked up one time. The chain joins TRBV7-9 to TRBJ2-2, with TRBD1 identical over 8 bases. The CDR3 has 17 residues. V lost 5 bases to trimming and J lost 9 bases; unmatched junction nucleotides: 17. Germline V gene lookup returns CDR1 SEHNR and CDR2 FQNEAQ (reference sequence). The CDR3 here is CASSTQTSGTGHRELFF. The CDR3 nucleotides are TGTGCCAGCAGCACCCAAACTTCCGGGACAGGCCATCGGGAGCTGTTTTTT.

This clonotype showed up many times. The CDR3, as DNA: TGTGCCATCAGTGAGAGTGTTGAGGAGACCCAGTACTTC. Protein product: CAISESVEETQYF. V gene TRBV10-3 combines with J gene TRBJ2-5; D gene uncertain. The CDR3 consists of 13 residues. CDR1 and CDR2 from the germline V gene are ENHRY and SYGVKD. V shed 2 bases and J shed 5 bases, with 9 bases lying between them.

This clonotype was observed many times. The chain recombines TRBV28 with TRBJ2-1, with 11 bases matching TRBD2. The CDR3 is 14 amino acids. Germline V lookup: CDR1 MDHEN, CDR2 SYDVKM. Losses at the gene ends were 2 bases for V and 11 bases for J; bases not matched to a gene: 5. The CDR3 sequence is CASSLPSGGLKQFF. The DNA for the CDR3 is TGTGCCAGCAGTTTACCTAGCGGGGGGCTAAAGCAGTTCTTC.

This clonotype was seen a few times. CDR3 residues: CASGTGNTGELFF. In nucleotides, the CDR3 is TGCGCCAGCGGGACAGGGAACACCGGGGAGCTGTTTTTT. The rearrangement joins TRBV5-1 to TRBJ2-2; 8 bases agree with TRBD1. The CDR3 is 13 residues long. The J segment lost 1 base and the V segment lost 7 bases, leaving 0 bases of the junction unmatched. Germline values: CDR1 SGHRS, CDR2 YFSETQ. Drawing the rest from reference TRBV5-1 and TRBJ2-2, the complete variable domain is KAGVTQTPRYLIKTRGQQVTLSCSPISGHRSVSWYQQTPGQGLQFLFEYFSETQRNKGNFPGRFSGRQFSNSRSEMNVSTLELGDSALYLCASGTGNTGELFFGEGSRLTVL.

This clonotype came up many times. This chain links TRBV4-3 with TRBJ2-2; unclear D gene. Trimming left V 1 base short and J 6 bases short, with 6 bases between. Per the germline V gene, CDR1 is LGHNA and CDR2 is YSLEER. The CDR3 length is 13 residues. This chain's CDR3 is CASSQVGAGELFF. The CDR3 nucleotides are TGCGCCAGCAGCCAAGTGGGCGCCGGGGAGCTGTTTTTT.

This clonotype came up many times. This chain links TRBV5-4 with TRBJ2-7; a possible D gene is TRBD1 (5 bases). The CDR3 extends over 13 amino acids. CDR1 is SGHNT, CDR2 YYREEE, per germline (reference sequence). Trimming shortened V by 0 bases and J by 1 base, and 5 bases separated the two germline ends. The CDR3 protein is CASSLGQSYEQYF. CDR3 DNA: TGTGCCAGCAGCTTGGGACAGTCCTACGAGCAGTACTTC. Together with reference TRBV5-4 and TRBJ2-7, the CDR3 gives the full variable domain: ETGVTQSPTHLIKTRGQQVTLRCSSQSGHNTVSWYQQALGQGPQFIFQYYREEENGRGNFPPRFSGLQFPNYSSELNVNALELDDSALYLCASSLGQSYEQYFGPGTRLTVT.

This clonotype occurred many times. The CDR3 spells CATKGGVPGANVLTF. The DNA of the CDR3 is TGTGCCACCAAAGGGGGGGTACCTGGGGCCAACGTCCTGACTTTC. The chain joins TRBV6-2 or TRBV6-3 to TRBJ2-6; TRBD2 might be the D (7 bases). The germline V gene encodes CDR1 MNHEY and CDR2 SVGEGT. V gave up 10 bases and J gave up 2 bases, with 15 bases separating them. The CDR3 is 15 residues long.

This clonotype has just a few counts. At one end the junction does not follow the germline gene, possibly because of a read error. The V gene is TRBV5-1, the J gene TRBJ2-1, with 9 nucleotides matching TRBD1. This CDR3 is 12 amino acids long. CDR1 and CDR2 (germline): SGHRS, YFSETQ. The CDR3 reads CASSLTGTGKIF. CDR3 DNA sequence: TGCGCCAGCAGCTTGACCGGGACAGGGAAAATCTTC.

Written as DNA, the CDR3 is TGTGCCAGTAGTATAGAGGGGGGCACTGAAGCTTTCTTT. Translated, it gives CASSIEGGTEAFF. The chain employs TRBV19 and TRBJ1-1; the D gene is possibly TRBD1 (5 bases). V was trimmed by 0 bases and J by 4 bases, leaving 6 bases between them. This CDR3 comprises 13 residues. Germline lookup yields CDR1 LNHDA and CDR2 SQIVND (reference sequence).

This clonotype occurred many times. One end of the junction fails to match germline, which may point to a read error. The gene calls are TRBV5-4 and TRBJ2-7; 12 bases match TRBD2. The CDR3 is made up of 16 amino acids. Germline CDR1 reads SGHNT; CDR2 reads YYREEE (reference sequence). The CDR3 DNA is TGTGCCAGCAGTTTGGGCGGACTAGCGGGGACCTACGAGCAGTACTTC. Its translation: CASSLGGLAGTYEQYF.

This clonotype was observed at least ten times. The rearrangement links TRBV4-3 to TRBJ2-1, with TRBD2 identical over 15 bases. Germline-derived CDR1 and CDR2 are LGHNA and YSLEER. The CDR3 extends over 16 amino acids. Trimming cost V 0 bases and J 7 bases; bases outside gene matches: 1. CDR3 protein: CASSQDGTSGGNEQFF. In nucleotides, the CDR3 is TGCGCCAGCAGCCAAGATGGGACTAGCGGGGGGAATGAGCAGTTCTTC.

This clonotype was detected only a few times. The gene calls are TRBV5-1 and TRBJ2-3, with TRBD2 matching 10 bases. J was trimmed by 1 base and V by 4 bases; bases with no gene match: 3. The CDR3 is 15 residues long. Germline CDR1 is SGHRS and CDR2 is YFSETQ. Here the CDR3 reads CASSATSGGTDTQYF. CDR3 in DNA: TGCGCCAGCAGCGCAACTAGCGGGGGCACAGATACGCAGTATTTT.

This clonotype was seen repeatedly, ten times or more. CDR3 in amino acids: CASSLIDTQYF. CDR3 sequence (DNA): TGTGCCAGCAGCTTAATAGATACGCAGTATTTT. The chain combines TRBV11-3 with TRBJ2-3; D ambiguous. This CDR3 spans 11 amino acids. The germline V and J ends were trimmed by 2 bases and 5 bases, with 2 bases remaining between them. Germline V lookup: CDR1 SGHNT, CDR2 YENEEA. The complete variable domain, with remaining parts taken from reference TRBV11-3 and TRBJ2-3, reads EAGVVQSPRYKIIEKKQPVAFWCNPISGHNTLYWYLQNLGQGPELLIRYENEEAVDDSQLPKDRFSAERLKGVDSTLKIQPAELGDSAVYLCASSLIDTQYFGPGTRLTVL.